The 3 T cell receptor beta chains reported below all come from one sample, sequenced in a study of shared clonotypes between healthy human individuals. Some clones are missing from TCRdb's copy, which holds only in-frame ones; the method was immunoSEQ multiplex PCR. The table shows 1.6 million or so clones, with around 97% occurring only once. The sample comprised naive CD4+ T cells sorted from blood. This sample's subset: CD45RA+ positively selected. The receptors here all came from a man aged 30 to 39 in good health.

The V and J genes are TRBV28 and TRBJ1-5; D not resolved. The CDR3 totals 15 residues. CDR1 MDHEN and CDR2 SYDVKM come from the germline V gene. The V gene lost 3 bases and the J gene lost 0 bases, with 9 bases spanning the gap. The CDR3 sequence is CASSFGRNSNQPQHF. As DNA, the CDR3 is TGTGCCAGCAGTTTTGGGCGGAATAGCAATCAGCCCCAGCATTTT.

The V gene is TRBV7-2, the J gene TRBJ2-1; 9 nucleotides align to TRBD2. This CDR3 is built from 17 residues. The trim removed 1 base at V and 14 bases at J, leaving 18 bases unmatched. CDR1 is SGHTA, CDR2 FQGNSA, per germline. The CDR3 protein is CASSLGLQGGRAWSEFF. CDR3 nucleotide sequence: TGTGCCAGCAGCTTAGGTCTACAGGGCGGGAGGGCCTGGAGTGAGTTCTTC.

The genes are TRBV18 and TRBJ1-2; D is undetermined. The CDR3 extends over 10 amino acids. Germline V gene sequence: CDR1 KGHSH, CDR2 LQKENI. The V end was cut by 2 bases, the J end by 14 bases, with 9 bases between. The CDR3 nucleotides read TGTGCCAGCTCACCATATGAGACTACCTTC. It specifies CASSPYETTF.